This is a list of T cell receptor beta chains from one sample in a study of OX40 agonist ivuxolimab in advanced cancers. Assay used: immunoSEQ multiplex PCR; TCRdb lists only in-frame clones, some missing. The sample carries under 70,000 clones, about nine tenths recorded once. This specimen was CD4+ or CD8+ T cells sorted from blood, taken in a trial of the OX40 agonist ivuxolimab. These receptors were taken from an adult with an advanced solid tumor such as melanoma, head and neck, liver or kidney cancer. CDR3s include the opening cysteine and the closing phenylalanine or tryptophan. A D gene is named only where the DNA matches it firmly. Clone size is shown for a subset of rows, as once, few, many or a class of expanded clone.

TRBV2	TRBJ2-1	few	TRBD2	CASTRVTSTEDEQFF	TGTGCCAGCACCCGAGTGACTAGCACCGAGGATGAGCAGTTCTTC
TRBV7-8	TRBJ1-3	.	.	CASSLGEAANGNTIYF	TGTGCCAGCAGCCTAGGGGAGGCCGCTAATGGAAACACCATATATTTT
TRBV18	TRBJ2-5	.	.	CASSRRTDQETQYF	TGTGCCAGCTCCCGTCGGACAGATCAAGAGACCCAGTACTTC
TRBV2	TRBJ2-2	.	.	CASSAGQRTGELFF	TGTGCCAGCAGTGCGGGGCAGCGAACCGGGGAGCTGTTTTTT
TRBV19	TRBJ2-5	.	TRBD1	CASSTGQGGSGTQYF	TGTGCCAGTAGTACCGGACAGGGGGGTTCCGGGACCCAGTACTTC
TRBV9	TRBJ1-3	.	.	CASSVGQDAISGNTIYF	TGTGCCAGCAGCGTAGGGCAGGACGCCATCTCTGGAAACACCATATATTTT
TRBV5-1	TRBJ1-1	.	.	CASSRGTGTEAFF	TGCGCCAGCTCACGAGGGACGGGCACTGAAGCTTTCTTT
TRBV5-5	TRBJ1-2	.	.	CASSLALQLRGSYNYGYTF	TGTGCCAGCAGCTTGGCCCTCCAGTTACGGGGAAGTTATAACTATGGCTACACCTTC
TRBV11-2	TRBJ2-7	once	TRBD1	CASSPGTGYEQYF	TGTGCCAGCAGCCCCGGGACAGGCTACGAGCAGTACTTC
TRBV5-5	TRBJ1-4	.	.	CASSFRQGATNEKLFF	TGTGCCAGCAGCTTTCGGCAGGGTGCAACTAATGAAAAACTGTTTTTT
TRBV6-6	TRBJ2-1	.	TRBD2	CASRGSSGVAYNEQFF	TGTGCCAGCAGAGGTTCTAGCGGGGTTGCTTACAATGAGCAGTTCTTC
TRBV28	TRBJ2-2	.	.	CASGATGPTGELFF	TGTGCCAGCGGCGCTACGGGGCCCACCGGGGAGCTGTTTTTT
TRBV9	TRBJ2-2	.	.	CASSVETVTGELFF	TGTGCCAGCAGCGTAGAGACAGTCACCGGGGAGCTGTTTTTT
TRBV19	TRBJ2-3	.	TRBD2	CASSLAGGTDTQYF	TGTGCCAGTAGCTTAGCGGGGGGTACAGATACGCAGTATTTT
TRBV7-9	TRBJ2-3	.	.	CASSLGGRRDTQYF	TGTGCCAGCAGCTTAGGCGGGCGGAGAGATACGCAGTATTTT
TRBV4-2	TRBJ2-7	.	TRBD1	CASSQGRMTGSSYEQYF	TGTGCCAGCAGCCAAGGGAGGATGACAGGGAGCTCCTACGAGCAGTACTTC